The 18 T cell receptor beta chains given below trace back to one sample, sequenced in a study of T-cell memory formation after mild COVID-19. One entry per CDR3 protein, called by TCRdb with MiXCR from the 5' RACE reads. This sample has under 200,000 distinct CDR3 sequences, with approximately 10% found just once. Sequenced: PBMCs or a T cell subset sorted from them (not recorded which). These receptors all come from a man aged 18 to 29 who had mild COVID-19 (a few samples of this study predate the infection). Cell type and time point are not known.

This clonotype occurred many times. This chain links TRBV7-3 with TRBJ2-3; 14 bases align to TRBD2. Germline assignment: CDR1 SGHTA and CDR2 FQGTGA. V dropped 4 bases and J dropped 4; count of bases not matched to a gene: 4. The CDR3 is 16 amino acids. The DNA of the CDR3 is TGTGCCAGCAGCTCGACTAGCGGGGGGGCCTCAGATACGCAGTATTTT. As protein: CASSSTSGGASDTQYF.

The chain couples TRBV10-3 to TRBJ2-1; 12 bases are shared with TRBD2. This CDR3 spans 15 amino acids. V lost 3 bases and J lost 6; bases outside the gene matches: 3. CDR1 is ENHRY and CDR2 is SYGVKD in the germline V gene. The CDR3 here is CAISDGTSGSNEQFF. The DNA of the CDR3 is TGTGCCATCAGTGATGGGACTAGCGGGTCCAATGAGCAGTTCTTC.

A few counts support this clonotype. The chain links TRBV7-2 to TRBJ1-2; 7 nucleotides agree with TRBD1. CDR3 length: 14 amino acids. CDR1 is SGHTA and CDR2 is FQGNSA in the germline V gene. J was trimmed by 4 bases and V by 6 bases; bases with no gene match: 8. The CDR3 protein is CASRTGQRAYGYTF. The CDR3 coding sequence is TGTGCCAGCAGAACGGGACAGCGCGCCTATGGCTACACCTTC.

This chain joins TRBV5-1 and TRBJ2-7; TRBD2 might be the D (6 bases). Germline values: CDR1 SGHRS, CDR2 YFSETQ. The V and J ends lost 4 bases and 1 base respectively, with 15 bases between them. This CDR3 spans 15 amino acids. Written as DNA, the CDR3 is TGCGCCAGCAGCGCATCGGGACTTAGATCCTACGAGCAGTACTTC. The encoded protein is CASSASGLRSYEQYF.

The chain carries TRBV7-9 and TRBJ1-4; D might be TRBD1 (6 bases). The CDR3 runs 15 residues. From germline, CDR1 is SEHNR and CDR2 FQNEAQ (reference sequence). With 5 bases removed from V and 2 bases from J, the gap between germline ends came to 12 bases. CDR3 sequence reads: CASSDTGTTNEKLFF. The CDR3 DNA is TGTGCCAGCAGCGACACAGGGACCACTAATGAAAAACTGTTTTTT. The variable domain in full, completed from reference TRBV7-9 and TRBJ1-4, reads DTGVSQNPRHKITKRGQNVTFRCDPISEHNRLYWYRQTLGQGPEFLTYFQNEAQLEKSRLLSDRFSAERPKGSFSTLEIQRTEQGDSAMYLCASSDTGTTNEKLFFGSGTQLSVL.

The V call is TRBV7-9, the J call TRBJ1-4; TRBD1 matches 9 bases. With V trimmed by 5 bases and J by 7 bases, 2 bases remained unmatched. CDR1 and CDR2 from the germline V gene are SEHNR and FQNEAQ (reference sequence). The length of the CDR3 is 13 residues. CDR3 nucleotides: TGTGCCAGCAGCGGGACAGGGTTTGAAAAACTGTTTTTT. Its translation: CASSGTGFEKLFF.

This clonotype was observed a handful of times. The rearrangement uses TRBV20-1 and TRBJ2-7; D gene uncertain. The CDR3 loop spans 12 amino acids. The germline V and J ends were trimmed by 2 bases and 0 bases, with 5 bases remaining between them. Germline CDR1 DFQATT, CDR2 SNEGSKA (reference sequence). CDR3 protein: CSARYSSYEQYF. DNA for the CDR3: TGCAGTGCTAGATACAGCTCCTACGAGCAGTACTTC.

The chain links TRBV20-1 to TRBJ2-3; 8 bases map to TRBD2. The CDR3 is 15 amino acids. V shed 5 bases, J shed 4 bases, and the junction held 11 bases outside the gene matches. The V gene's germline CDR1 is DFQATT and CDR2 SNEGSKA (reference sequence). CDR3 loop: CSAPGGPGSPDTQYF. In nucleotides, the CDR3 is TGCAGTGCTCCGGGGGGGCCCGGGTCCCCAGATACGCAGTATTTT.

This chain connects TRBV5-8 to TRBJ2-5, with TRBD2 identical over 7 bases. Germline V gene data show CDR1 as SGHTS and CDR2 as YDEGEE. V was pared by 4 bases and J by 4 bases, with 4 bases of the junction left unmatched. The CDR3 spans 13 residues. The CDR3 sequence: CASSLGRVETQYF. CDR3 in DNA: TGTGCCAGCAGCCTAGGGAGGGTAGAGACCCAGTACTTC.

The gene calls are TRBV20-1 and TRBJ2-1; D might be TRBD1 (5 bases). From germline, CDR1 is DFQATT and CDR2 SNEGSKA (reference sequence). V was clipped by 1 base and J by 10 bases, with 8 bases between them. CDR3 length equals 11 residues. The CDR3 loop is CSARVGQEQFF. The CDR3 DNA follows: TGCAGTGCTAGAGTGGGGCAGGAGCAGTTCTTC.

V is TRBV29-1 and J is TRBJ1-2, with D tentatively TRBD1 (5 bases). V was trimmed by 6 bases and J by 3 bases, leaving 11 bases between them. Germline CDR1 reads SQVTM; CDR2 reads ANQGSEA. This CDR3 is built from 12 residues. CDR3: CSVLPGHYGYTF. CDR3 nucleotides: TGCAGCGTCCTGCCGGGGCACTATGGCTACACCTTC. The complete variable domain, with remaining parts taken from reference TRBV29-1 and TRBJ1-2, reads SAVISQKPSRDICQRGTSLTIQCQVDSQVTMMFWYRQQPGQSLTLIATANQGSEATYESGFVIDKFPISRPNLTFSTLTVSNMSPEDSSIYLCSVLPGHYGYTFGSGTRLTVV.

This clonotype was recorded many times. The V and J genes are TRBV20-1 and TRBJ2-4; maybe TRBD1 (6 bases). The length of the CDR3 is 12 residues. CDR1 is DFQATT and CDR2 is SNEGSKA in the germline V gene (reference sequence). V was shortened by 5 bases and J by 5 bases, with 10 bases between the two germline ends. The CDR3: CSAPGQQNIQYF. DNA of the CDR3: TGCAGTGCTCCAGGACAGCAAAACATTCAGTACTTC.

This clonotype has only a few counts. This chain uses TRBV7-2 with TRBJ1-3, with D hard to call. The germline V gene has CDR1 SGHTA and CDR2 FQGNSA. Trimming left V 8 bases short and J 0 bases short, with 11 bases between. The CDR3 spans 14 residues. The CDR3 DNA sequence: TGTGCCAGCGGCTCAACAGCCTCTGGAAACACCATATATTTT. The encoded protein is CASGSTASGNTIYF.

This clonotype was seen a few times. The CDR3 sequence is CATGMGGASSGANVLTF. Written as DNA, the CDR3 is TGTGCCACGGGAATGGGGGGTGCTAGCTCTGGGGCCAACGTCCTGACTTTC. This chain joins TRBV15 and TRBJ2-6, with a possible D match to TRBD2 (6 bases). Deletions cut 9 bases from V and 0 bases from J, with 18 bases between. CDR1 is LNHNV and CDR2 is YYDKDF in the germline V gene (reference sequence). The CDR3 runs to 17 residues.

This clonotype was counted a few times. Here the CDR3 DNA reads TGTGCCAGCACTCGGACAGGGCAAGGGACAGATACGCAGTATTTT. Encoded protein: CASTRTGQGTDTQYF. V usage is TRBV7-2 and J usage is TRBJ2-3; TRBD1 matches 8 bases. V lost 7 bases and J lost 3; bases outside the gene matches: 9. Germline assignment: CDR1 SGHTA and CDR2 FQGNSA. This CDR3 has 15 residues.

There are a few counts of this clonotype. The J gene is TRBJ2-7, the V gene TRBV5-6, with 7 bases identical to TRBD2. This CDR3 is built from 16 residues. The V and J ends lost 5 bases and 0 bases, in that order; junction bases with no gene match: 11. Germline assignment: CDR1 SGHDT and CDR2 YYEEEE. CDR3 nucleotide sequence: TGTGCCAGCAGACAGCTTAAGTGGGGGGGCTCCTACGAGCAGTACGTC. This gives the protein CASRQLKWGGSYEQYV.

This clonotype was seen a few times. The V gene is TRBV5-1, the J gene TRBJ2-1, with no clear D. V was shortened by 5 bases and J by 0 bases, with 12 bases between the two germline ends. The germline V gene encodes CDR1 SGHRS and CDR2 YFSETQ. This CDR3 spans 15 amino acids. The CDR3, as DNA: TGCGCCAGCAGTTTCCGGCAGAGCTCCTACAATGAGCAGTTCTTC. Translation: CASSFRQSSYNEQFF.

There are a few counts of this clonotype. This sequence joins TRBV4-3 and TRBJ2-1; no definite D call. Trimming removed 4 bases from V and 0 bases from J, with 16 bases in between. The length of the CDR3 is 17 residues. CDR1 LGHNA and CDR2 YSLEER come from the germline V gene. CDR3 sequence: CASSPNGPWGSYNEQFF. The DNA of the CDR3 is TGCGCCAGCAGCCCCAACGGGCCCTGGGGCTCCTACAATGAGCAGTTCTTC.